These T cell receptor beta chains were read from a single sample in a study of T cell responses to AZD1222 COVID-19 vaccine. Assay: immunoSEQ multiplex PCR; the TCRdb copy retains only in-frame clones and omits some. Among about 120,000 clones, roughly nine tenths were seen once, and the ten largest hold approximately 4.2%. Sequenced here: peripheral blood, sampled on day 0 of AZD1222 vaccination. Every receptor here comes from an adult in good health. Both conserved end residues are part of each CDR3. The D gene is left open where the match is weak.

v_gene | d_gene | CDR3aa
TRBV19 | TRBD1 | CASHPRTGSYSEQFF
TRBV7-8 | TRBD1 | CASSPRNRGSATEAFF
TRBV7-6 | TRBD1 | CASSLGGQGSSPLHF
TRBV5-6 | TRBD1 | CASSLWDSYNYGYTF
TRBV4-3 | . | CASSPGRGAYEQYF
TRBV19 | . | CASSTLDSLVKTQYF
TRBV4-1 | . | CASSQSGDRNQPQHF
TRBV14 | TRBD1 | CASSQGQGTQAFF
TRBV7-2 | . | CASSLDFTGTETQYF
TRBV19 | . | CASSIEKGLGGELFF
TRBV9 | . | CASSVGSNGAYEQYF
TRBV6-5 | . | CASNSNNEQFF
TRBV5-1 | . | CASNLRVSDTQYF
TRBV29-1 | TRBD1 | CSVAGGRTNEKLFF
TRBV28 | . | CGTWSYGYTF
TRBV9 | . | CASTVEARPENEQFF
TRBV19 | . | CASHGGPAYEQYF
TRBV5-1 | TRBD1 | CASSWDSLNTEAFF
TRBV30 | TRBD1 | CAWGKDRELGELFF
TRBV3-1/TRBV3-2 | . | CASSQKRVAEDGELFF
TRBV9 | . | CASSVVTGAFNYGYTF
TRBV18 | TRBD1 | CASSPGQGWGYTF
TRBV9 | . | CASRGRHYGYTF
TRBV9 | . | CASSEYTGSGYTF
TRBV18 | . | CASSPSGGTYNSPLHF
TRBV14 | . | CASSQEPPGEDFNGYTF
TRBV18 | TRBD2 | CASSPQLAGGDNEQFF
TRBV5-1 | . | CASSLGQGPSYNEQFF
TRBV7-8 | TRBD1 | CASSLAHGTGEKLFF
TRBV7-3 | . | CASSLLSNTEAFF
TRBV7-6 | TRBD1 | CASSTRTGGSYNEQFF
TRBV5-1 | TRBD1 | CASSRDRATNEKLFF
TRBV6-5 | . | CASSPILAYGYTF
TRBV5-1 | . | CASSLGRANTGELFF
TRBV9 | . | CASSAGVGQAKNIQYF
TRBV7-3 | . | CASSLDVGSEQFF
TRBV5-1 | . | CASSGVDGRNSPLHF
TRBV10-3 | TRBD1 | CAISQTGQGNTEAFF
TRBV9 | . | CASSVGGPDTQYF
TRBV24-1 | . | CATRSYRSYGYTF
TRBV9 | . | CASSPQGMSYEQYF
TRBV29-1 | . | CSVYIEGNYGYTF
TRBV5-1 | . | CASSLSSTEAFF